These 5 T cell receptor beta chains originate from one sample sequenced in a study of blood T cell repertoires in COVID-19. Repertoires were generated with immunoSEQ multiplex PCR, while TCRdb's copy carries only in-frame clones and drops some. Of under 200,000 clones listed, about 85% are singletons. The sample taken for sequencing was peripheral blood. The receptors shown here come from a woman aged 45-59 years with COVID-19, enrolled during active disease.

The V gene is TRBV7-7, the J gene TRBJ2-5; 9 bases agree with TRBD2. The CDR3 sequence is 13 residues long. Germline CDR1 reads SSHAT; CDR2 reads FNYEAQ (reference sequence). V was pared by 4 bases and J by 4 bases, with 1 base of the junction left unmatched. Here the CDR3 reads CASSSSGAETQYF. In DNA form, the CDR3 reads TGTGCCAGCAGCTCTAGCGGGGCAGAGACCCAGTACTTC.

The chain joins TRBV7-6 to TRBJ1-2; TRBD1 aligns across 12 bases. The CDR3 is 17 residues long. Germline V gene sequence: CDR1 SGHVS, CDR2 FNYEAQ. V lost 6 bases to trimming and J lost 0 bases; unmatched junction nucleotides: 8. The CDR3 spells CASSPGTGGSSNYGYTF. CDR3 coding DNA: TGTGCCAGCAGTCCCGGGACAGGGGGCTCTTCTAACTATGGCTACACCTTC. Supplemented by reference TRBV7-6 and TRBJ1-2, the full variable domain reads GAGVSQSPRYKVTKRGQDVALRCDPISGHVSLYWYRQALGQGPEFLTYFNYEAQQDKSGLPNDRFSAERPEGSISTLTIQRTEQRDSAMYRCASSPGTGGSSNYGYTFGSGTRLTVV.

The gene calls are TRBV18 and TRBJ2-3; 7 bases are shared with TRBD2. CDR1 is KGHSH, CDR2 LQKENI, per germline. V trimming: 4 bases; J trimming: 6 bases; junction bases outside the gene matches: 16. This CDR3 has 17 residues. This chain's CDR3 is CASSLLGTNPFGDTQYF. The CDR3 nucleotides are TGTGCCAGCTCACTTCTGGGGACTAACCCCTTCGGGGATACGCAGTATTTT.

This chain links TRBV6-4 with TRBJ1-1, with 12 bases lining up with TRBD1. The CDR3 consists of 16 residues. Germline CDR1 and CDR2: MRHNA and SNTAGT. V shed 6 bases and J 7 bases; nucleotides not matched to a gene: 12. CDR3 protein: CASRLTPGQGACEAFF. In nucleotides, the CDR3 is TGTGCCAGCAGACTCACACCGGGACAGGGGGCATGTGAAGCTTTCTTT.

The V call is TRBV5-1, the J call TRBJ2-3; 8 bases map to TRBD1. The CDR3 covers 14 residues. V dropped 4 bases and J dropped 5; count of bases not matched to a gene: 6. CDR1 is SGHRS and CDR2 is YFSETQ in the germline V gene. The CDR3 DNA reads TGCGCCAGCAGCCCGGGCAGGGGGCAAGATACGCAGTATTTT. Its protein product is CASSPGRGQDTQYF.